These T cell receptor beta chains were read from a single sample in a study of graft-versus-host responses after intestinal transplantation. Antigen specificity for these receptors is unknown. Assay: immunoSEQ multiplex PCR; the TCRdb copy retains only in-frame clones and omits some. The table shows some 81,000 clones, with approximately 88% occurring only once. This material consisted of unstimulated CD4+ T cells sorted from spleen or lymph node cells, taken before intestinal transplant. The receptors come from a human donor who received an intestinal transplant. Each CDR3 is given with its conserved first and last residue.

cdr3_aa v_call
CASSEPGRDTEAFF TRBV25-1
CASRMTQVPSEQYF TRBV6-5
CASSLRGAGRSDTQYF TRBV5-1
CASSQTGQGQGSPLHF TRBV28
CASSLGPSAGNTIYF TRBV7-6
CASSLEGRTGYTF TRBV5-1
CATSRDFGFETQYF TRBV15
CSVETGGKAEAFF TRBV29-1
CASSIRTGYSGNTIYF TRBV19
CASSYSGGSSYEQYF TRBV6-5
CASKAGVGTYNEQFF TRBV5-1
CASDRNTEAFF TRBV6-1
CASSLGGLQMAPLHF TRBV5-6
CASKLAGNNEQFF TRBV28
CASNDGHQPQHF TRBV19
CASSPGSSYNEQFF TRBV28
CASSEYHRGGTQYF TRBV25-1
CASSLTGGTEAFF TRBV5-1
CASSVRKGQGFQETQYF TRBV6-1
CASSFFDPRGQRQYF TRBV5-6
CASSLPGRGGNTGELFF TRBV5-4
CASSLDPGENSPLHF TRBV11-2
CASSNRDRGPDTQYF TRBV19
CSGTGRMNTEAFF TRBV29-1
CASSDRSQETQYF TRBV6-1
CASSPYSTGYTEAFF TRBV27
CASSSTGIASTTQYF TRBV7-9
CASRLAGVVTGYTF TRBV12-2
CASRLAGLDTGELFF TRBV19
CASSPGQGGETQYF TRBV11-2
CASSLEPGATYEQYF TRBV11-2